This T cell receptor (beta chain) was identified in a study of siplizumab effects on memory and regulatory T cells. Study results and caveats: Alloreactive sequences traceable to unstimulated CD4+ memory cells were significantly reduced by siplizumab.

Comments on this clone: What it recognizes is unknown.

Here immunoSEQ multiplex PCR was the method, and the copy in TCRdb shows in-frame clones only, minus some. The sample carries around 100,000 clones, 91% recorded once. V was cut by 1 base and J by 0 bases, with 10 bases left in between. Germline values: CDR1 ENHRY, CDR2 SYGVKD. CDR3 length: 15 amino acids. The source of this sequence is a human donor in good health. Some clones in this sample may be carry-over from other donors' samples. This rearrangement joins TRBV10-3 to TRBJ2-7; D remains ambiguous. Sequences were obtained from CD4+ T cells sorted from blood. The CDR3 region is CAISEYVGSSYEQYF. The CDR3 DNA reads TGTGCCATCAGTGAGTATGTAGGGTCCTCCTACGAGCAGTACTTC.